The present T cell receptor (beta chain) was sequenced within a study of CD8 T cells in Susac syndrome. TEMRA cells were FACS-enriched, and CD8+ and CD4+ T cells were isolated negatively. This CDR3 spans 15 amino acids. Deletions cut 3 bases from V and 1 base from J, with 11 bases between. The germline V gene encodes CDR1 SGDLS and CDR2 YYNGEE. About 0.45 to 1 ug RNA was reverse transcribed with random hexamers. TCRdb analysed the immunoSEQ multiplex PCR reads with MiXCR anew, one entry per CDR3 protein. The table shows roughly 120,000 distinct CDR3 sequences, with approximately 93% occurring only once.

This receptor was taken from a human donor with multiple sclerosis. Input material: CD4+ T cells from PBMCs. The chain recombines TRBV9 with TRBJ1-5; tentative D call: TRBD1 (5 bases). The chain's CDR3 is CASSGGTGSNQPQHF. As DNA, the CDR3 is TGTGCCAGCAGCGGAGGGACTGGCAGCAATCAGCCCCAGCATTTT.